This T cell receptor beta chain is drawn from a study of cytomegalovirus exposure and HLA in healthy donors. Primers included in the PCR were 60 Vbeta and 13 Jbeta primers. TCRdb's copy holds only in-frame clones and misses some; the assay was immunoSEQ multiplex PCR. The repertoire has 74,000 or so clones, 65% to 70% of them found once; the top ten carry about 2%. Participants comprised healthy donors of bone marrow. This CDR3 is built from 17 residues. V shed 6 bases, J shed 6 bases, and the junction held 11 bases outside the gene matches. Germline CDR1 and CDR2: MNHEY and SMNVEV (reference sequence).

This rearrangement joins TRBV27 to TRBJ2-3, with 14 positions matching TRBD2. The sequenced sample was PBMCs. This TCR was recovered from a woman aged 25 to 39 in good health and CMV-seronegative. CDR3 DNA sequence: TGTGCCAGCAGCCGCGGACTAGCGGGGGGAAGCCAGGATACGCAGTATTTT. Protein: CASSRGLAGGSQDTQYF.